The 6 T cell receptor beta chains reported below all come from one sample, sequenced in a study of blood T cell repertoires in COVID-19. Some clones are missing from TCRdb's copy, which holds only in-frame ones; the method was immunoSEQ multiplex PCR. The sample has approximately 280,000 clones, approximately 88% seen once. The specimen was peripheral blood. The receptors were sampled from a man aged 50 to 59 with acute or convalescent COVID-19.

The chain is built from TRBV18 and TRBJ2-7; a possible D gene is TRBD1 (5 bases). V lost 4 bases and J 3 bases, leaving 10 bases between the germline ends. Germline lookup yields CDR1 KGHSH and CDR2 LQKENI. The CDR3 is 13 amino acids. The CDR3 loop is CASSQGSGYEQYF. Written as DNA, the CDR3 is TGTGCCAGCTCACAGGGGTCGGGCTACGAGCAGTACTTC.

This chain connects TRBV6-5 to TRBJ1-2; 7 nucleotides match TRBD1. With V trimmed by 6 bases and J by 5 bases, 6 bases remained unmatched. CDR3 length equals 13 residues. Germline V CDR1 and CDR2: MNHEY, SVGAGI. CDR3 DNA sequence: TGTGCCAGCAGCCAGGGACAGCTTTATGGCTACACCTTC. Amino acid sequence: CASSQGQLYGYTF.

The chain is built from TRBV6-1 and TRBJ2-2; TRBD1 might be the D (5 bases). CDR1 is MNHNS and CDR2 is SASEGT in the germline V gene. The V gene lost 1 base and the J gene lost 2 bases, with 8 bases spanning the gap. The CDR3 runs to 15 residues. CDR3 nucleotides: TGTGCCAGCAGTGAAGGTTGGGGCAACACCGGGGAGCTGTTTTTT. It is translated as CASSEGWGNTGELFF.

As regards this clone: Other DNA sequences in the sample encode the same CDR3. CDR3 protein: CASSLRQGGYEQYF. In DNA form, the CDR3 reads TGCGCCAGCAGCTTGCGGCAGGGAGGATACGAGCAGTACTTC. The chain has TRBV5-1 and TRBJ2-7, with TRBD2 as a possible D gene (6 bases). Trimming cost V 1 base and J 4 bases, with 12 bases left between them. Per germline, CDR1 SGHRS and CDR2 YFSETQ. The CDR3 extends over 14 amino acids.

The CDR3: CASSLNWEYEQYF. The CDR3 bases are TGCGCCAGCAGCTTGAACTGGGAGTACGAGCAGTACTTC. The chain is built from TRBV5-1 and TRBJ2-7; tentatively, D is TRBD2 (5 bases). V dropped 1 base and J dropped 4 bases, with 9 bases sitting between them. This CDR3 region has 13 residues. From germline, CDR1 is SGHRS and CDR2 YFSETQ.

J is TRBJ2-3 and V is TRBV6-5; no clear D. V shed 2 bases and J shed 1 base, with 7 bases lying between them. The germline V gene encodes CDR1 MNHEY and CDR2 SVGAGI. This CDR3 comprises 14 residues. The CDR3 loop reads CASSYQLGTDTQYF. In DNA form, the CDR3 reads TGTGCCAGCAGTTACCAGTTGGGCACAGATACGCAGTATTTT.